These 10 T cell receptor beta chains were all obtained from the same sample, sequenced in a study of shared clonotypes between healthy human individuals. Libraries were prepared by immunoSEQ multiplex PCR; TCRdb keeps only in-frame clonotypes and omits some of them. This table holds roughly 320,000 clones, around 86% found once. Sequences were obtained from memory CD8+ T cells sorted from blood. Sample subset: CD45RO+ cells pooled with CCR7-negative TemRA cells. The source of these receptors is a man between 18 and 29 years old in good health.

This chain joins TRBV9 and TRBJ1-4; 7 bases are a match to TRBD1. This CDR3 is built from 16 residues. Germline loops: CDR1 SGDLS, CDR2 YYNGEE. The V and J ends lost 5 bases and 6 bases, in that order; junction bases with no gene match: 13. The CDR3 sequence: CASSTPRQGVHEKLFF. CDR3 coding DNA: TGTGCCAGCAGTACTCCTAGACAGGGTGTACATGAAAAACTGTTTTTT.

The chain joins TRBV27 to TRBJ1-6, with TRBD1 matching over 7 bases. Trimming took 6 bases from V and 5 from J; bases not matched to a gene: 4. Germline V CDR1 and CDR2: MNHEY, SMNVEV (reference sequence). The CDR3 length is 14 residues. The CDR3 region is CASRLQGHNSPLHF. The DNA for the CDR3 is TGTGCCAGCAGGTTACAGGGGCATAATTCACCCCTCCACTTT.

The chain is built from TRBV19 and TRBJ2-7; 7 nucleotides match TRBD1. The germline V gene has CDR1 LNHDA and CDR2 SQIVND (reference sequence). This CDR3 spans 16 amino acids. Trimming at V came to 5 bases and at J to 0 bases, leaving 10 bases not matched to a gene. The CDR3 is CASSRNPGGYSYEQYF. As DNA, the CDR3 is TGTGCCAGTAGTCGAAACCCAGGGGGTTACTCCTACGAGCAGTACTTC.

The chain has TRBV9 and TRBJ2-1; unclear D gene. The CDR3 covers 12 residues. Trimming took off 7 bases at V and 9 bases at J, with 14 bases between the two ends. The germline V gene has CDR1 SGDLS and CDR2 YYNGEE. This CDR3 reads CASGPLFAEQFF. CDR3 DNA: TGTGCCAGCGGCCCGCTCTTCGCTGAGCAGTTCTTC. The full variable domain, in which reference TRBV9 and TRBJ2-1 provide the parts outside the CDR3, is DSGVTQTPKHLITATGQRVTLRCSPRSGDLSVYWYQQSLDQGLQFLIQYYNGEERAKGNILERFSAQQFPDLHSELNLSSLELGDSALYFCASGPLFAEQFFGPGTRLTVL.

CDR3: CASSLGSGGYGQPQHF. For the CDR3, the DNA is TGTGCCAGCAGCTTGGGGAGTGGAGGGTACGGTCAGCCCCAGCATTTT. J is TRBJ1-5 and V is TRBV7-6; D remains unclear. This CDR3 region has 16 residues. The germline gives CDR1 SGHVS, CDR2 FNYEAQ. Trimming took 3 bases from V and 6 from J, leaving 18 bases between them.

The chain employs TRBV18 and TRBJ2-7; 8 bases match TRBD2. The CDR3 runs 15 residues. The germline gives CDR1 KGHSH, CDR2 LQKENI. V gave up 6 bases and J gave up 2 bases; unmatched junction bases: 9. The CDR3 DNA is TGTGCCAGCTCCCCCTCCGGAGCGGGAGCCTACGAGCAGTACTTC. As protein: CASSPSGAGAYEQYF. Full variable domain (outside the CDR3, taken from reference TRBV18 and TRBJ2-7): NAGVMQNPRHLVRRRGQEARLRCSPMKGHSHVYWYRQLPEEGLKFMVYLQKENIIDESGMPKERFSAEFPKEGPSILRIQQVVRGDSAAYFCASSPSGAGAYEQYFGPGTRLTVT.

The chain recombines TRBV19 with TRBJ2-7; TRBD1 aligns across 9 bases. J gave up 0 bases and V 4 bases, and 10 bases lay outside the gene matches. CDR1 is LNHDA, CDR2 SQIVND, per germline (reference sequence). The CDR3 contains 17 residues. The DNA of the CDR3 is TGTGCCAGTAGTACGAAACAACGACAGGGGGACTCCTACGAGCAGTACTTC. It translates to CASSTKQRQGDSYEQYF.

The V gene is TRBV6-6, the J gene TRBJ2-1, with TRBD2 matching 7 bases. The CDR3 loop spans 16 amino acids. Germline assignment: CDR1 MNHNY and CDR2 SVGAGI (reference sequence). The V segment lost 7 bases and the J segment 1 base; nucleotides outside the gene matches: 10. The CDR3 here is CASTPELSGSYNEQFF. In nucleotides, the CDR3 is TGTGCCAGCACCCCCGAGCTTAGCGGGTCCTACAATGAGCAGTTCTTC.

This chain joins TRBV2 and TRBJ1-5, with TRBD1 as a possible D gene (5 bases). V lost 0 bases to trimming and J lost 5 bases, with 14 bases between them. CDR3 length: 16 amino acids. CDR1 is SNHLY, CDR2 FYNNEI, per germline. As DNA, the CDR3 is TGTGCCAGCAGTGAAGCGCTTATGGGGCTGCATCAGCCCCAGCATTTT. It specifies CASSEALMGLHQPQHF. The variable domain in full, with the rest retrieved from reference TRBV2 and TRBJ1-5, is EPEVTQTPSHQVTQMGQEVILRCVPISNHLYFYWYRQILGQKVEFLVSFYNNEISEKSEIFDDQFSVERPDGSNFTLKIRSTKLEDSAMYFCASSEALMGLHQPQHFGDGTRLSIL.

This chain joins TRBV6-1 and TRBJ2-7; no clear D gene. The V gene's germline CDR1 is MNHNS and CDR2 SASEGT. CDR3 length: 14 residues. The V gene lost 4 bases and the J gene lost 5 bases, with 15 bases spanning the gap. The CDR3 sequence is CASSVSRPGHEQYF. In DNA form, the CDR3 reads TGTGCCAGCAGTGTTTCCCGGCCGGGCCACGAGCAGTACTTC.